The T cell receptor (beta chain) described here comes from a study of beta chain features in type 1 diabetes (dated 2018 in TCRdb). Notes on the research overall: Patients and healthy donors did not differ in mean age, gender distribution, total cell number or subset yield. A total of over 90,000,000 sorted cells were examined across all samples, and a strong correlation was observed between cell number per subset and RNA yield. Regulatory and stem cell-like memory subsets were obtained from only 8 patients and about eight healthy donors, while naive and central memory subsets were obtained from all 30 or so donors. The study compared the TCRB repertoires of sorted circulating CD4+ T cell subsets in recently diagnosed type 1 diabetes patients with those in matched healthy donors.

From each donor, a single peripheral blood sample of around 120 mL on average was drawn into heparinised tubes. Using a panel that included CD45RO, CCR7, CD25, CD127, CD95 and CD27, naive, central memory, regulatory and stem cell-like memory CD4+ T cells were sorted on a BD FACSAria II. Purity was above 95% for every sorted population. PBMCs were isolated right away by Lymphoprep density gradient centrifugation and were stained directly, without culture. Samples were stained and sorted in pairs, with one healthy donor and one patient per experiment, so that batch effects were minimized. Comment on this clone: Its antigen remains unidentified. No per-base quality is available; no much larger clone lies one base away.

On the study overall, not on this receptor specifically: Because cDNA was sequenced instead of genomic DNA, highly expressing activated cells could be over-represented, though the groups showed no difference in activation or CD3 levels. The naive, central memory and regulatory TCRB repertoires appeared to resemble one another more closely among patients than among healthy donors. Shorter templates might be favored by PCR, yet because patient and control samples were amplified and corrected together, any such skew would affect both groups equally. HLA sub-analyses involved small numbers of individuals, so any influence of HLA type on TCRB rearrangement remained unresolved. In all four CD4+ subsets, TCRB CDR3 length was moderately but significantly shorter in type 1 diabetes patients. Fewer insertions and more nucleotide deletions at VDJ recombination sites were observed in patients with type 1 diabetes, implying thymic rearrangement abnormalities.

The entire amount of isolated RNA was reverse transcribed using the High Capacity cDNA Reverse Transcription Kit, so the sequenced TCRB transcripts were expressed ones. Naive, central memory and regulatory T cell samples underwent deep immunoSEQ sequencing, averaging about 3.57 million total reads per sample. Sorted cells were lysed in RLT buffer and RNA was extracted with DNase-treated RNeasy Micro or Mini kits, depending on cell number. Each cell subset was processed separately to prevent cross-contamination, with patient and healthy donor samples processed together. The immunoSEQ multiplex PCR was used to amplify TCRB sequences from cDNA, yielding 87-bp fragments that span the CDR3 region. The amplicons were sequenced using the Illumina HiSeq platform. As for the authors' bioinformatics: PCR bias was corrected computationally using synthetic template baselines, and reads within Hamming distance 2 were collapsed, with unmergeable singletons discarded. Reads were aligned against IMGT to assign V, D and J genes, CDR3 length and insertions or deletions at six rearrangement sites. Clonotype counts were normalized to sorted cell number within each subset before computing true diversity and Gini coefficients with the tcR R package. Repertoire sharing was quantified using the overlap coefficient calculated on TCRB nucleotide sequences. This is the immuneACCESS table as TCRdb keeps it, with only in-frame sequences that have V and J called. A part of the clones is gone; compared with another copy, unresolved V genes explain less than half, and the rest is unexplained. V and J calls and clone size are those listed in that table; D and trimming were worked out from the DNA. The sample records about 27,000 clones, roughly three fifths of which are singletons. The ten largest clones capture approximately 1.6% of the sample.

From the cysteine through the phenylalanine, the CDR3 covers 11 amino acids. This entry keeps only the CDR3 DNA: 33 bases, framed from base 1. The junction shows trimming of 5 bases on V and 8 bases on J, plus 12 bases between the germline ends. For CDR1 and CDR2, the germline V gene (reference sequence) lists DFQATT and SNEGSKA. The receptor was isolated from a woman younger than 30 with type 1 diabetes. The chain is assembled from TRBV20-1 and TRBJ1-2; the D gene is perhaps TRBD1, from 6 matching bases. The sample was Tregs from blood. This sample's cell subset or site label indicates: regulatory CD4+ T cells. The DNA reads as follows: TGCAGTGCTTCCCAGGGGCAGGGCTACACCTTC. Its protein product is CSASQGQGYTF.